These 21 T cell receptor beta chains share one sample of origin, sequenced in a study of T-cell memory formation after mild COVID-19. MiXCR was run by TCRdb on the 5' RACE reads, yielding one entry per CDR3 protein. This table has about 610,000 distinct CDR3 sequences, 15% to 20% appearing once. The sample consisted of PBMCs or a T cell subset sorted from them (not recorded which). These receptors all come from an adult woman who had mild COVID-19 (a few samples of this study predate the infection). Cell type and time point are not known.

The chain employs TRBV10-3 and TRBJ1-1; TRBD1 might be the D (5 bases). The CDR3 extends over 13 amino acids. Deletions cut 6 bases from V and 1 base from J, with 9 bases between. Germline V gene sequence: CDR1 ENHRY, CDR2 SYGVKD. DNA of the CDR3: TGTGCCATCAGGGGGGACGGGAACACTGAAGCTTTCTTT. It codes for CAIRGDGNTEAFF.

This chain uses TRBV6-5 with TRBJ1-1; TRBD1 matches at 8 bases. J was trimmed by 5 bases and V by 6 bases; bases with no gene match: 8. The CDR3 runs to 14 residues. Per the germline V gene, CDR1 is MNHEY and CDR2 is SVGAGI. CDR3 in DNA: TGTGCCAGCAGGGCGTCAGGGGGCAAGACTGAAGCTTTCTTT. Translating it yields CASRASGGKTEAFF.

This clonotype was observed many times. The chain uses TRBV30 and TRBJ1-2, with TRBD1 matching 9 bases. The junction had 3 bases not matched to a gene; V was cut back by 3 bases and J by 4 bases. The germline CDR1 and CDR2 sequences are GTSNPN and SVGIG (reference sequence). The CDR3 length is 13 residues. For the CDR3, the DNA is TGTGCCTGGAGAGGACAGGGGAGCTATGGCTACACCTTC. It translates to CAWRGQGSYGYTF. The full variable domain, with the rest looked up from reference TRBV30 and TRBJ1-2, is SQTIHQWPATLVQPVGSPLSLECTVEGTSNPNLYWYRQAAGRGLQLLFYSVGIGQISSEVPQNLSASRPQDRQFILSSKKLLLSDSGFYLCAWRGQGSYGYTFGSGTRLTVV.

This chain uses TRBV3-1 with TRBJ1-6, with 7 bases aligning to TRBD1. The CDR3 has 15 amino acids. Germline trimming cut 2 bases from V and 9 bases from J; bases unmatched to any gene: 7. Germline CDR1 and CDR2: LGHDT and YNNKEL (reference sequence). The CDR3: CASSQSRGTFSPLHF. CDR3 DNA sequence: TGTGCCAGCAGCCAATCCAGGGGGACGTTTTCACCCCTCCACTTT.

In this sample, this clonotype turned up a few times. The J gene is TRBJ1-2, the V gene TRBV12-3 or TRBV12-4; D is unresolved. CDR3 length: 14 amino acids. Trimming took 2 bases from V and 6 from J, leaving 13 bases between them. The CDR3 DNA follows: TGTGCCAGCAGTTTAATGCACCGGAACGATGGCTACACCTTC. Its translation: CASSLMHRNDGYTF.

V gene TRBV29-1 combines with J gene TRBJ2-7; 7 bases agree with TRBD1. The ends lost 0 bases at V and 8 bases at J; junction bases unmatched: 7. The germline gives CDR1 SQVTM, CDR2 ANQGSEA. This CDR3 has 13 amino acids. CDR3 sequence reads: CSVEEVGTAKQYF. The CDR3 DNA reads TGCAGCGTTGAAGAGGTTGGGACAGCCAAGCAGTACTTC.

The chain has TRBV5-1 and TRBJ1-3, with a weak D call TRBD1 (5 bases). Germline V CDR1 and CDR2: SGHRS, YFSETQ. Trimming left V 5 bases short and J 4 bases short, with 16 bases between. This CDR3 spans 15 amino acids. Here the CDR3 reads CASSSQHGDGNTIYF. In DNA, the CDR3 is TGCGCCAGCAGTAGCCAGCACGGGGACGGAAACACCATATATTTT.

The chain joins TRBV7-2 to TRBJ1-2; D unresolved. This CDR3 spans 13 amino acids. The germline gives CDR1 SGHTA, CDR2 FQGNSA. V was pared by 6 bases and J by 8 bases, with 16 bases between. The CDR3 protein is CASSQVQVSGYTF. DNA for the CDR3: TGTGCCAGCAGTCAAGTGCAGGTTTCGGGCTACACCTTC.

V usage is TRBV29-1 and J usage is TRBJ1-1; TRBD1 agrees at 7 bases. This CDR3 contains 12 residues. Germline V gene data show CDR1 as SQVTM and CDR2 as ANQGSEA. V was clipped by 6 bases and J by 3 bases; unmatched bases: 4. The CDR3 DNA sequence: TGCAGCGTCCAAACAGGGGACACTGAAGCTTTCTTT. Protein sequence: CSVQTGDTEAFF.

The CDR3 loop reads CASSLALAGGDYNEQFF. The CDR3 coding sequence is TGTGCCAGCAGCTTAGCACTAGCGGGGGGGGATTACAATGAGCAGTTCTTC. The chain employs TRBV7-8 and TRBJ2-1, with TRBD2 matching 13 bases. The CDR3 spans 17 residues. Germline V gene sequence: CDR1 SGHVS, CDR2 FQNEAQ. J lost 4 bases, V lost 0 bases, and 3 bases had no gene match.

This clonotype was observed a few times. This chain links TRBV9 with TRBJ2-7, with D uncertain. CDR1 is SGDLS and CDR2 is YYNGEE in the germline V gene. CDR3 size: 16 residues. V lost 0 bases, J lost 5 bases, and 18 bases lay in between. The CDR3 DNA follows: TGTGCCAGCAGCGTAGGGTTAGGAATAGAAGTCCACGAGCAGTACTTC. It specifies CASSVGLGIEVHEQYF.

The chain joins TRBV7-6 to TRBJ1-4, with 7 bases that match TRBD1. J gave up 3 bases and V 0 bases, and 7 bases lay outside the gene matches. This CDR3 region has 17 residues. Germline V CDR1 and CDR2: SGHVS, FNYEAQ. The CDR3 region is CASSLASGQGANEKLFF. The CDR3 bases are TGTGCCAGCAGCTTAGCCTCTGGGCAGGGGGCTAATGAAAAACTGTTTTTT. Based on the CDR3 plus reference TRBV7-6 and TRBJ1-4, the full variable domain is GAGVSQSPRYKVTKRGQDVALRCDPISGHVSLYWYRQALGQGPEFLTYFNYEAQQDKSGLPNDRFSAERPEGSISTLTIQRTEQRDSAMYRCASSLASGQGANEKLFFGSGTQLSVL.

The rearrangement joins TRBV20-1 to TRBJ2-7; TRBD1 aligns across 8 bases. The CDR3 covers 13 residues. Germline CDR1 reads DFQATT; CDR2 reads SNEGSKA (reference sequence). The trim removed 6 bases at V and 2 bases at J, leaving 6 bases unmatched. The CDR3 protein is CSAKDRETYEQYF. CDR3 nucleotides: TGCAGTGCGAAGGACAGGGAGACCTACGAGCAGTACTTC.

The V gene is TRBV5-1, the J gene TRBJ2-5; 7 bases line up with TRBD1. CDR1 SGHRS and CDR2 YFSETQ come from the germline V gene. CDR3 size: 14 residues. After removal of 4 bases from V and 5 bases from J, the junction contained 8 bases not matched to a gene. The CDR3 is CASSHGTVYETQYF. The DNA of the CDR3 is TGCGCCAGCAGCCATGGGACAGTCTATGAGACCCAGTACTTC.

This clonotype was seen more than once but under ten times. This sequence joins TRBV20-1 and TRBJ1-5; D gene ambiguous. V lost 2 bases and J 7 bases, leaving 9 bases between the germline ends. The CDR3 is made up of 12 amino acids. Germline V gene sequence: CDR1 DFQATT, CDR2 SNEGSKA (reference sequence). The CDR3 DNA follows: TGCAGTGCTAGAATGGGTCTCCAGCCCCAGCATTTT. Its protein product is CSARMGLQPQHF.

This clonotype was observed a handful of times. CDR3: CAWSFQETQYF. In DNA, the CDR3 is TGTGCCTGGAGCTTCCAAGAGACCCAGTACTTC. This rearrangement joins TRBV30 to TRBJ2-5; no definite D call. V dropped 3 bases and J dropped 1 base, with 3 bases sitting between them. The CDR3 is made up of 11 amino acids. CDR1 GTSNPN and CDR2 SVGIG come from the germline V gene (reference sequence).

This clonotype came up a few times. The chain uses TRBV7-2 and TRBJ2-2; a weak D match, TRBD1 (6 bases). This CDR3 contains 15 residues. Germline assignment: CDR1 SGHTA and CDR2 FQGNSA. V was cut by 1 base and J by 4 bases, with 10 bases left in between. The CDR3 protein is CASSLGTAATGELFF. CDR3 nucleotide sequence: TGTGCCAGCAGCTTAGGGACAGCGGCCACCGGGGAGCTGTTTTTT.

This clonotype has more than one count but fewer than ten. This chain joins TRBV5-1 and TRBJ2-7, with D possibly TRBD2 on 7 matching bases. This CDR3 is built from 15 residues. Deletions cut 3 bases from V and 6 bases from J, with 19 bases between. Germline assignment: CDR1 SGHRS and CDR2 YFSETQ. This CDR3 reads CASSSPGGSRGEQYF. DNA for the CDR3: TGCGCCAGCAGCTCACCGGGGGGCTCTCGTGGCGAGCAGTACTTC.

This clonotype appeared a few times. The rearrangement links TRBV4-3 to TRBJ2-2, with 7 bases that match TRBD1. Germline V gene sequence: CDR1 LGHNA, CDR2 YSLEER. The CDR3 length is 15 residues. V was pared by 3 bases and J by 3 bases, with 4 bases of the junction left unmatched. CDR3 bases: TGCGCCAGCAGCCAGGGACAGCAGCACACCGGGGAGCTGTTTTTT. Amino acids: CASSQGQQHTGELFF.

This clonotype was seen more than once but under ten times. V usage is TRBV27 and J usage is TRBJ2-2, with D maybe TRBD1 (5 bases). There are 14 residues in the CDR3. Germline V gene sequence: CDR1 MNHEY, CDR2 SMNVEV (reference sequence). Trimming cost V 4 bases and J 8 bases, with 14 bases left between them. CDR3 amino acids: CASSSNWGSGELFF. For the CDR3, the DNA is TGTGCCAGCAGTTCTAACTGGGGCTCGGGGGAGCTGTTTTTT.

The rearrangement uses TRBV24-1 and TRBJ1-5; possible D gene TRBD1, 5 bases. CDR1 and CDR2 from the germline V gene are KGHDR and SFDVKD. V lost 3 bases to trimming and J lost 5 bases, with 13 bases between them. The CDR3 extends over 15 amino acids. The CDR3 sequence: CATSDGARGYQPQHF. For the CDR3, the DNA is TGTGCCACCAGTGATGGTGCGAGGGGTTATCAGCCCCAGCATTTT.